The next 27 T cell receptor beta chains were all read from a single sample in a study of blood T cell repertoires in COVID-19. TCRdb's copy holds only in-frame clones and misses some; the assay was immunoSEQ multiplex PCR. The table lists about 160,000 clones, roughly 81% of them singletons. The sequencing sample was made of peripheral blood. These receptors were taken from a man aged 35 to 55 with acute or convalescent COVID-19.

This clone was observed once. The V gene is TRBV5-5, the J gene TRBJ1-2; D is uncertain. Trimming took 1 base from V and 3 from J, leaving 13 bases between them. CDR1 SGHKS and CDR2 YYEKEE come from the germline V gene (reference sequence). This CDR3 region has 15 residues. The CDR3 region has the DNA TGTGCCAGCAGCTTGTCAGCGGGCGTAGACTATGGCTACACCTTC. This codes for CASSLSAGVDYGYTF.

This clone came up many times. V is TRBV7-2 and J is TRBJ2-5, with D unclear. The CDR3 is 18 residues long. CDR1 is SGHTA and CDR2 is FQGNSA in the germline V gene. Trimming cost V 5 bases and J 4 bases, with 26 bases left between them. CDR3 in amino acids: CASSVTTSRRPRGETQYF. CDR3 coding DNA: TGTGCCAGCAGCGTTACGACGTCTCGGCGCCCACGAGGAGAGACCCAGTACTTC.

The rearrangement joins TRBV2 to TRBJ1-6, with TRBD1 as a possible D gene (5 bases). The V and J ends lost 4 bases and 9 bases respectively, with 13 bases between them. The CDR3 has 14 amino acids. The germline CDR1 and CDR2 sequences are SNHLY and FYNNEI. The CDR3 here is CASSVTEMVSPLHF. CDR3 bases: TGTGCCAGCAGTGTGACAGAGATGGTTTCACCCCTCCACTTT. Filled out from reference TRBV2 and TRBJ1-6, the complete variable domain reads EPEVTQTPSHQVTQMGQEVILRCVPISNHLYFYWYRQILGQKVEFLVSFYNNEISEKSEIFDDQFSVERPDGSNFTLKIRSTKLEDSAMYFCASSVTEMVSPLHFGNGTRLTVT.

The chain recombines TRBV20-1 with TRBJ2-1; 8 bases are a match to TRBD2. CDR1 DFQATT and CDR2 SNEGSKA come from the germline V gene (reference sequence). The CDR3 runs to 14 residues. Germline trimming cut 3 bases from V and 4 bases from J; bases unmatched to any gene: 5. The CDR3 DNA sequence: TGCAGTGCTAGTGCGGGGGGCCGGTACAATGAGCAGTTCTTC. This translates into CSASAGGRYNEQFF.

The J gene is TRBJ1-1, the V gene TRBV27, with 10 bases that match TRBD1. Germline V gives CDR1 MNHEY, CDR2 SMNVEV (reference sequence). V was clipped by 6 bases and J by 3 bases; unmatched bases: 7. The CDR3 consists of 15 residues. The CDR3 sequence is CASRPGTGVYTEAFF. CDR3 in DNA: TGTGCCAGCAGACCCGGGACAGGGGTATACACTGAAGCTTTCTTT.

The CDR3 is CASRGRQMNTQYF. In nucleotides, the CDR3 is TGTGCCAGTAGAGGAAGACAGATGAACACGCAGTATTTT. The chain uses TRBV19 and TRBJ2-3; D might be TRBD1 (5 bases). The V and J ends lost 6 bases and 9 bases respectively, with 16 bases between them. Germline V lookup: CDR1 LNHDA, CDR2 SQIVND (reference sequence). The CDR3 is 13 amino acids. The full variable domain, in which reference TRBV19 and TRBJ2-3 provide the parts outside the CDR3, is DGGITQSPKYLFRKEGQNVTLSCEQNLNHDAMYWYRQDPGQGLRLIYYSQIVNDFQKGDIAEGYSVSREKKESFPLTVTSAQKNPTAFYLCASRGRQMNTQYFGPGTRLTVL.

This clone was observed a single time. CDR3 protein: CASRAGGTSTDTQYF. The CDR3 region has the DNA TGTGCCAGCAGAGCGGGGGGGACTAGCACAGATACGCAGTATTTT. The chain carries TRBV2 and TRBJ2-3, with 10 nucleotides matching TRBD2. The V gene end was trimmed by 6 bases and the J gene end by 0 bases; junction bases not matched to a gene: 3. The CDR3 consists of 15 residues. Germline-derived CDR1 and CDR2 are SNHLY and FYNNEI.

The gene calls are TRBV30 and TRBJ2-3, with 8 bases lining up with TRBD2. Germline-derived CDR1 and CDR2 are GTSNPN and SVGIG (reference sequence). V lost 5 bases, J lost 7 bases, and 8 bases stayed unmatched. The CDR3 extends over 13 amino acids. The DNA for the CDR3 is TGTGCCTGGGCGGGGGGAAGCAGAAATACGCAGTATTTT. Translating it yields CAWAGGSRNTQYF.

This chain uses TRBV4-1 with TRBJ1-2; D might be TRBD1 (5 bases). The germline CDR1 and CDR2 sequences are MGHRA and YSYEKL. V was clipped by 0 bases and J by 8 bases, with 13 bases between them. The CDR3 runs to 14 residues. The CDR3 protein is CASSQDQDTRGYTF. The DNA for the CDR3 is TGCGCCAGCAGCCAAGATCAGGACACGAGGGGCTACACCTTC.

The table lists this clone with a few counts. The rearrangement links TRBV5-1 to TRBJ2-3, with 10 positions matching TRBD1. This CDR3 has 15 amino acids. Germline trimming cut 3 bases from V and 9 bases from J; bases unmatched to any gene: 10. The germline V gene encodes CDR1 SGHRS and CDR2 YFSETQ. This CDR3 is CASSSTGQGIQTQYF. CDR3 coding DNA: TGCGCCAGCAGCTCGACGGGACAGGGGATCCAAACGCAGTATTTT.

This clone was recorded once. One end of the junction is discordant with germline, which a read error may explain. The chain combines TRBV30 with TRBJ1-2; TRBD1 matches at 7 bases. Germline loops: CDR1 GTSNPN, CDR2 SVGIG (reference sequence). The CDR3 has 11 amino acids. The CDR3 reads CAWSATGELIF. CDR3 nucleotides: TGTGCCTGGAGTGCCACAGGGGAATTAATCTTC.

The table lists this clone with a count of one. V and J are TRBV7-8 and TRBJ1-1, with D maybe TRBD1 (5 bases). Deletions cut 4 bases from V and 3 bases from J, with 15 bases between. The CDR3 has 15 amino acids. Germline values: CDR1 SGHVS, CDR2 FQNEAQ. The CDR3 is CASSWLGLRDTEAFF. The DNA of the CDR3 is TGTGCCAGCAGCTGGTTAGGTCTCAGGGACACTGAAGCTTTCTTT.

The J gene is TRBJ1-1, the V gene TRBV30; the D gene is possibly TRBD1 (5 bases). The CDR3 has 16 residues. CDR1 is GTSNPN and CDR2 is SVGIG in the germline V gene (reference sequence). The ends were cut back, 6 bases at V and 4 bases at J, with 24 bases in the middle. The CDR3 nucleotides are TGTGCCTGCAACAGAGGACATCTACGGCCGGGCACTGAAGCTTTCTTT. Encoded protein: CACNRGHLRPGTEAFF.

The chain carries TRBV15 and TRBJ1-6; D remains unclear. Germline V gene data show CDR1 as LNHNV and CDR2 as YYDKDF (reference sequence). The CDR3 covers 16 residues. The germline V and J ends were trimmed by 1 base and 3 bases, with 10 bases remaining between them. In DNA, the CDR3 is TGTGCCACCAGCAGAGGTGACCTAGACTATAATTCACCCCTCCACTTT. As protein: CATSRGDLDYNSPLHF.

V usage is TRBV15 and J usage is TRBJ1-2; 7 bases line up with TRBD1. The CDR3 is 14 amino acids. Trimming removed 3 bases from V and 2 bases from J; junction bases left unmatched: 3. CDR1 LNHNV and CDR2 YYDKDF come from the germline V gene (reference sequence). CDR3 residues: CATSSQQGNYGYTF. In DNA, the CDR3 is TGTGCCACCAGCAGCCAACAGGGGAACTATGGCTACACCTTC.

The rearrangement joins TRBV3-1 (or the pseudogene TRBV3-2) to TRBJ2-3; 13 bases match TRBD2. The CDR3 has 20 amino acids. Germline V gene sequence: CDR1 LGHDT, CDR2 YNNKEL (reference sequence). V was clipped by 4 bases and J by 2 bases; unmatched bases: 15. The CDR3 spells CASSRRLAGGLVKVTDTQYF. The CDR3 DNA is TGTGCCAGCAGCCGTAGACTAGCGGGGGGTTTAGTTAAGGTCACAGATACGCAGTATTTT.

This clone turned up a few times. The chain joins TRBV5-5 to TRBJ1-2; D remains unclear. Germline CDR1 is SGHKS and CDR2 is YYEKEE (reference sequence). This CDR3 spans 13 amino acids. V was trimmed by 4 bases and J by 11 bases, leaving 18 bases between them. In DNA, the CDR3 is TGTGCCAGCAGCCCCGGGATTGGGCTAGGTTACACCTTC. Amino acid sequence: CASSPGIGLGYTF.

The chain joins TRBV6-1 to TRBJ1-2; D is unresolved. Germline CDR1 and CDR2: MNHNS and SASEGT. The CDR3 extends over 14 amino acids. V shed 2 bases and J shed 5 bases, with 12 bases lying between them. CDR3: CASSEFGSGYGYTF. CDR3 sequence (DNA): TGTGCCAGCAGTGAATTTGGCAGCGGGTATGGCTACACCTTC.

CDR3 coding DNA: TGTGCCAGCAGCCAAGCCGGGACAGGGAATACAGAGACCCAGTACTTC. This encodes CASSQAGTGNTETQYF. The chain carries TRBV4-2 and TRBJ2-5; 9 bases agree with TRBD1. Germline CDR1 is LGHNA and CDR2 is YNFKEQ. The CDR3 has 16 amino acids. V gave up 1 base and J gave up 4 bases; unmatched junction bases: 7.

The chain couples TRBV20-1 to TRBJ2-2; no firm D call. The V gene lost 3 bases and the J gene lost 3 bases, with 5 bases spanning the gap. The germline V gene encodes CDR1 DFQATT and CDR2 SNEGSKA (reference sequence). This CDR3 has 12 residues. CDR3 nucleotide sequence: TGCAGTGCTAGTGCAGACACCGGGGAGCTGTTTTTT. Residues: CSASADTGELFF.

This clone was found a few times. The V and J genes are TRBV7-9 and TRBJ1-3; D is perhaps TRBD1 (5 bases). Trimming stripped 3 bases from V and 5 bases from J, with 11 bases between. Germline V gene sequence: CDR1 SEHNR, CDR2 FQNEAQ (reference sequence). The CDR3 loop spans 14 amino acids. The chain's CDR3 is CASSFPGGRNTIYF. CDR3 in DNA: TGTGCCAGCAGCTTCCCCGGGGGGAGAAACACCATATATTTT.

The rearrangement joins TRBV6-5 to TRBJ2-7; TRBD1 aligns across 9 bases. Germline assignment: CDR1 MNHEY and CDR2 SVGAGI. This CDR3 comprises 14 residues. The J segment lost 4 bases and the V segment lost 5 bases, leaving 6 bases of the junction unmatched. The CDR3 region is CASSLPGQGYEQYF. The CDR3 bases are TGTGCCAGCAGTCTACCGGGACAGGGATACGAGCAGTACTTC.

This clone came up a few times. V gene TRBV5-8 combines with J gene TRBJ1-1; perhaps TRBD1 as D (5 bases). Trimming removed 0 bases at V and 11 bases at J, with 20 bases between. From germline, CDR1 is SGHTS and CDR2 YDEGEE. This CDR3 is built from 15 residues. The CDR3 reads CASSLAGPGGIPAFF. CDR3 nucleotides: TGTGCCAGCAGCTTGGCCGGTCCCGGGGGTATTCCGGCTTTCTTT.

This clone was found a few times. The V and J genes are TRBV11-2 and TRBJ1-4, with 7 bases identical to TRBD1. Unmatched junction bases numbered 6, after V lost 4 bases and J lost 1 base. This CDR3 has 16 residues. Germline V gene lookup returns CDR1 SGHAT and CDR2 FQNNGV. The CDR3 DNA is TGTGCCAGCAGCTATGACAGGGTGGGAACTAATGAAAAACTGTTTTTT. It codes for CASSYDRVGTNEKLFF. Full variable domain (rest looked up from reference TRBV11-2 and TRBJ1-4): EAGVAQSPRYKIIEKRQSVAFWCNPISGHATLYWYQQILGQGPKLLIQFQNNGVVDDSQLPKDRFSAERLKGVDSTLKIQPAKLEDSAVYLCASSYDRVGTNEKLFFGSGTQLSVL.

V and J are TRBV5-1 and TRBJ1-4; perhaps TRBD1 as D (5 bases). The CDR3 contains 15 residues. Germline V gene data show CDR1 as SGHRS and CDR2 as YFSETQ. V lost 2 bases to trimming and J lost 7 bases, with 15 bases between them. CDR3 loop: CASSFGVTGVEKLFF. CDR3 DNA sequence: TGCGCCAGCAGCTTTGGGGTAACAGGTGTTGAAAAACTGTTTTTT.

The CDR3 here is CASSQLAGGTYEQYF. The DNA for the CDR3 is TGCGCCAGCAGCCAGCTAGCGGGGGGGACCTACGAGCAGTACTTC. The chain couples TRBV4-1 to TRBJ2-7, with TRBD2 identical over 12 bases. CDR1 is MGHRA and CDR2 is YSYEKL in the germline V gene. The CDR3 consists of 15 residues. Trimming at V came to 3 bases and at J to 2 bases, leaving 2 bases not matched to a gene.

The genes are TRBV6-2 or TRBV6-3 and TRBJ1-2; a possible D gene is TRBD1 (5 bases). CDR1 is MNHEY and CDR2 is SVGEGT in the germline V gene. This CDR3 region has 12 residues. V lost 4 bases to trimming and J lost 8 bases, with 11 bases between them. The CDR3 DNA reads TGTGCCAGCAGTTTCCGACAGATCGGCTACACCTTC. Translation: CASSFRQIGYTF.